The source of this T cell receptor beta chain is a study of T cells expressing NK-cell markers. The germline gives CDR1 LGHNA, CDR2 YSLEER. The CDR3 spans 15 residues. Using the 5' RACE reads, TCRdb records one entry per CDR3 protein without DNA. This sample's clone table lists about 550,000 distinct CDR3 sequences. V usage is TRBV4-3 and J usage is TRBJ2-3; TCRdb designates TRBD2, a call that cannot be tested without DNA. The sequence was obtained from a man aged 18 to 30 in good health. Sequences were obtained from blood T cells: a sorted CD56 or NKG2C T cell subset, CD4+ or CD8+ T cells, or bulk PBMC T cells (not recorded which). CDR3 residues: CASRPSIGLADTQYF.